This T cell receptor (beta chain) came from a study of CD8 T cells in Susac syndrome. Study background: At the time of blood draw, patients with Susac syndrome were therapy-naive, receiving corticosteroids, or receiving intravenous immunoglobulin alone.

The CDR3 has 11 amino acids. V shed 4 bases, J shed 13 bases, and the junction held 4 bases outside the gene matches. CDR1 and CDR2 from the germline V gene are SGHDN and FVKESK. An amount of RNA that ranged from about 0.45 to 1 ug was reverse transcribed with random hexamers. Across 54 Vbeta and 13 Jbeta, TCR beta CDR3 was amplified with immunoSEQ multiplex PCR. TCRdb re-derived calls from the immunoSEQ multiplex PCR reads in MiXCR, one entry per CDR3 protein. This sample yields 95,000 to 150,000 distinct CDR3 sequences, of which over 90% are seen a single time; around 0.28% belongs to the top ten. This clonotype was sampled from a human donor with Susac syndrome. The source material was CD8+ T cells from PBMCs. This rearrangement joins TRBV14 to TRBJ2-3; 8 bases map to TRBD1. CDR3 nucleotide sequence: TGTGCCAGCAGCCCAGGGGGCCGCGAGTATTTT. Translating gives CASSPGGREYF.